These 16 T cell receptor beta chains came from one sample sequenced in a study of blood T cells in healthy people across ages. The authors ran a second PCR of 7 to 11 cycles using a sample-barcoded 5' primer and a J-beta primer mix. MiXCR, applied by TCRdb to the 5' RACE reads, yields one record per CDR3 protein. This table holds about 670,000 distinct CDR3 sequences, over 40% found once. Sequencing was carried out using blood. These receptor sequences come from an elderly woman in good health.

Comment on this clonotype: No conserved phenylalanine or tryptophan ends this CDR3, so it is likely a read error. This chain connects TRBV12-3 or TRBV12-4 to TRBJ2-3; D not resolved. V was clipped by 3 bases and J by 2 bases, with 15 bases between them. CDR3 length equals 16 residues. The CDR3 spells CASSFWSRVYTDTQYS. The DNA of the CDR3 is TGTGCCAGCAGTTTCTGGTCTAGAGTCTACACAGATACGCAGTATTCC.

The chain joins TRBV20-1 to TRBJ2-1, with 12 bases matching TRBD2. Germline V gene sequence: CDR1 DFQATT, CDR2 SNEGSKA (reference sequence). The V and J ends lost 6 bases and 2 bases, in that order; junction bases with no gene match: 5. The CDR3 loop spans 15 amino acids. DNA of the CDR3: TGCAGTGCAAGCGGACTAGCGGGACCCTACAATGAGCAGTTCTTC. This codes for CSASGLAGPYNEQFF.

With respect to this clonotype: A read error is possible here, since a much larger clone lies one base away. V and J are TRBV20-1 and TRBJ2-3; D is perhaps TRBD2 (5 bases). Per the germline V gene, CDR1 is DFQATT and CDR2 is SNEGSKA (reference sequence). Trimming shortened V by 3 bases and J by 3 bases, and 10 bases separated the two germline ends. The CDR3 spans 13 residues. Here the CDR3 DNA reads TGCAGTGCTAGGGGCGTAGCGACAGATACGCAGTATTTT. Translated, it gives CSARGVATDTQYF.

With respect to this clonotype: A much more abundant neighbour one base away suggests this may be a read error. The V gene is TRBV6-5, the J gene TRBJ2-1, with D hard to call. The J call may be wrong; the DNA end is better matched by TRBJ2-7. Germline V gene sequence: CDR1 MNHEY, CDR2 SVGAGI. There are 15 residues in the CDR3. For the CDR3, the DNA is TGTGCCAGCAGCTACTTTAAGAGCTCCTACAATGAGCAGTACTTC. Protein product: CASSYFKSSYNEQYF.

The table lists this clonotype with a few counts. A read error may be the cause here, since a much bigger clone is one base away. The chain is built from TRBV30 and TRBJ2-3, with TRBD2 as a possible D gene (5 bases). The germline V gene encodes CDR1 GTSNPN and CDR2 SVGIG (reference sequence). This CDR3 region has 12 residues. This chain's CDR3 is CAGSMTGDTQYF. CDR3 DNA sequence: TGTGCCGGGAGTATGACGGGAGATACGCAGTATTTT.

This clonotype occurred many times. The rearrangement joins TRBV20-1 to TRBJ2-1, with no clear D. With 4 bases removed from V and 3 bases from J, the gap between germline ends came to 16 bases. From germline, CDR1 is DFQATT and CDR2 SNEGSKA (reference sequence). The CDR3 runs to 15 residues. The CDR3 loop is CSATADLSVYNEQFF. The CDR3 DNA reads as TGCAGTGCTACCGCCGACCTCTCGGTCTACAATGAGCAGTTCTTC.

This clonotype was detected only once. The chain has TRBV6-6 and TRBJ2-1; D not certain. There are 12 residues in the CDR3. Germline V gene lookup returns CDR1 MNHNY and CDR2 SVGAGI (reference sequence). V lost 8 bases to trimming and J lost 7 bases, with 12 bases between them. CDR3 sequence reads: CASGQFSNEQFF. The CDR3 DNA reads as TGTGCCAGCGGGCAATTTAGTAATGAGCAGTTCTTC.

V is TRBV6-5 and J is TRBJ2-7; possibly TRBD2 for D (6 bases). The CDR3 is 13 residues long. Germline CDR1 and CDR2: MNHEY and SVGAGI. V gave up 2 bases and J gave up 4 bases, with 9 bases separating them. This CDR3 is CASSYGGEYEQYF. The CDR3 nucleotides are TGTGCCAGCAGTTACGGAGGGGAATACGAGCAGTACTTC.

The chain uses TRBV27 and TRBJ1-2; D gene ambiguous. This CDR3 comprises 11 residues. The V gene lost 6 bases and the J gene lost 8 bases, with 10 bases spanning the gap. CDR1 and CDR2 (germline): MNHEY, SMNVEV (reference sequence). CDR3 nucleotide sequence: TGTGCCAGCAGACAATCGGGGGGCTACACCTTC. As protein: CASRQSGGYTF.

This clonotype has a count of ten or more. The chain employs TRBV20-1 and TRBJ2-1; 12 positions agree with TRBD2. CDR1 and CDR2 from the germline V gene are DFQATT and SNEGSKA (reference sequence). V shed 5 bases and J 2 bases; nucleotides not matched to a gene: 7. CDR3 length: 16 amino acids. The CDR3 coding sequence is TGCAGTGCTTCCACAGGACTAGCGGGGACCTACAATGAGCAGTTCTTC. This sequence encodes CSASTGLAGTYNEQFF.

This clonotype was detected once. The rearrangement uses TRBV12-3 or TRBV12-4 and TRBJ2-1; tentative D call: TRBD1 (5 bases). The CDR3 spans 13 residues. V lost 7 bases, J lost 4 bases, and 11 bases lay in between. The CDR3 reads CASKPAGYNEQFF. The CDR3 region has the DNA TGTGCCAGCAAACCTGCAGGGTACAATGAGCAGTTCTTC.

This clonotype appeared once. J is TRBJ2-7 and V is TRBV20-1; 11 nucleotides line up with TRBD2. V gave up 7 bases and J gave up 1 base; unmatched junction bases: 3. The CDR3 is 13 amino acids. The V gene's germline CDR1 is DFQATT and CDR2 SNEGSKA (reference sequence). The CDR3 here is CSVLAGESYEQYF. CDR3 in DNA: TGCAGTGTACTAGCGGGGGAATCCTACGAGCAGTACTTC.

To note about this clonotype: One junction end does not reproduce the germline sequence, and a read error may be involved. The V and J genes are TRBV6-5 and TRBJ2-5, with 7 nucleotides matching TRBD1. The CDR3 has 14 amino acids. Germline V gene data show CDR1 as MNHEY and CDR2 as SVGAGI. CDR3 in DNA: TGCACCACCAGGGACAGACGAAATCAAGAGACCCAGTACTTC. Translating gives CTTRDRRNQETQYF.

Remarks on this clonotype: A single base separates this from a much larger clone, so it may be a read error. The chain recombines TRBV7-2 with TRBJ2-7; D might be TRBD2 (5 bases). The CDR3 totals 17 residues. CDR1 and CDR2 from the germline V gene are SGHTA and FQGNSA. As DNA, the CDR3 is TGTGCCAACAGCTTAGAGGGTTCGGTTTTCCTGGCTAGCGAGCAGTACTTC. It specifies CANSLEGSVFLASEQYF. Full variable domain (remainder filled in from reference TRBV7-2 and TRBJ2-7): GAGVSQSPSNKVTEKGKDVELRCDPISGHTALYWYRQSLGQGLEFLIYFQGNSAPDKSGLPSDRFSAERTGGSVSTLTIQRTQQEDSAVYLCANSLEGSVFLASEQYFGPGTRLTVT.

The chain couples TRBV6-5 to TRBJ2-7; D remains unclear. The CDR3 is made up of 13 amino acids. With 6 bases removed from V and 3 bases from J, the gap between germline ends came to 12 bases. The germline V gene has CDR1 MNHEY and CDR2 SVGAGI. CDR3 residues: CASSNSGLYEQYF. CDR3 bases: TGTGCCAGCAGCAATTCAGGCCTCTACGAGCAGTACTTC.

The rearrangement links TRBV21-1 to TRBJ2-7; the D call in the table, TRBD2, was not verified against the DNA. TRBV21-1 is classified as a pseudogene. The CDR3 spans 17 residues. CDR3 sequence: CASSKRPGRGATYEQYF. In nucleotides, the CDR3 is TGTGCCAGCAGCAAAAGACCCGGGCGGGGGGCTACCTACGAGCAGTACTTC.